Below, one T cell receptor (beta chain) is given with its context. This clone was found a few times. The specificity of this receptor is unknown. No base qualities exist here, and no much larger clone lies one base off it. Libraries were made using the immunoSEQ multiplex PCR assay. The multiplex PCR relied on a mix of 60 forward primers for TCR Vbeta segments and 13 reverse primers for TCR Jbeta segments. The CDR3 region of rearranged TCR beta genes was amplified from genomic DNA with a multiplex PCR assay. The Illumina HiSeq System was used to sequence the amplified TCR beta libraries as 87-base-pair reads. As for the original processing: Across the 500 to 850 repertoires, a later analysis counted 78 million or so unique TCR beta chains, roughly 11 million of which were shared by at least two donors. Raw reads were error-corrected and collapsed into unique sequences by a nearest-neighbor algorithm in which closely related sequences were merged to remove PCR and sequencing errors. V, D and J gene segments were assigned by aligning CDR3 sequences to IMGT reference sequences. For a sequence to be retained, a match of at least six nucleotides to both a V gene segment and a J gene segment was required. A rearrangement was called productive if the CDR3 had no stop codons and remained in frame with V and J, and every other rearrangement was called non-productive. CDR3 was defined by IMGT convention, running from the second conserved V-encoded cysteine to the conserved J-encoded phenylalanine. The earlier analysis of more than 450 of the donors excluded sequences that lacked an unambiguous match to a single V gene segment. An earlier analysis of almost 600 of the donors classified V segments as functional when productive rearrangements were above 56.7% and as segregating when the standard deviation between donors was above 5%. A statistical classification framework was developed to diagnose cytomegalovirus status using the catalog of TCR beta chain sequences. A later analysis assigned V and J genes by comparing TCR nucleotide sequences with IMGT/GENE-DB human TR gene sequences. A later analysis assigned CDR3 sequences and most-parsimonious VDJ recombination scenarios with the TCRdist pipeline. In a later analysis, each TCR beta chain was defined by its CDR3 amino acid sequence together with its V-gene family, and reads lacking a unique V-gene family were excluded. As a way to deal with suspected cross-contamination and a sequencing artifact, a later analysis dropped nearly 600 nucleotide sequences that were highly shared and had low generation probability. For each public chain, a later analysis derived a clonal expansion index from normalized ranks of inferred template counts within each repertoire. Generation probabilities in a later analysis came from a VDJ recombination model fitted to out-of-frame rearrangements, and those results were checked against IGoR. Hypergeometric tests were used in a later analysis to score TCR-TCR, TCR-HLA and TCR-CMV co-occurrence, with a repertoire-size bias correction applied to the TCR pairs. A later analysis estimated false discovery rates by permuting HLA or CMV assignments 20 times. In a later analysis, co-occurring TCRs were grouped using DBSCAN, with TCRdist sequence similarity added in when clustering inside HLA-allele-positive subsets. Repertoires with fewer than 30,000 or more than 120,000 public chains, plus five repertoires with anomalous nucleotide sharing, were excluded from co-occurrence clustering. Here the immuneACCESS table is served through TCRdb, limited to in-frame sequences with V and J called. Missing clones are a known gap in these copies; in checked studies unresolved V genes cover under half, and the rest lacks a known reason. That table gives V, J and clone size, and the DNA gave D and trimming. In this sample the table shows around 150,000 clones, about 80% of which occur a single time. The top ten clonotypes cover about 4.8% of the sample.

In total, 600 or so healthy bone marrow donors made up the cohort. At the time of sampling, all cohort members were nominally healthy, though unrecorded immune exposures were likely present. The donor tested CMV seronegative, placing the donor among the roughly 350 seronegative members of the cohort. A peripheral blood sample was collected from each donor, and TCR beta sequencing was performed on peripheral blood mononuclear cells. The Qiagen DNeasy Blood Extraction Kit was used to extract genomic DNA from the blood cell samples. This entry comes from a study of cytomegalovirus exposure and HLA in healthy donors (TCRdb year 2017). Describing the broader study: According to an earlier analysis of several hundred of the donors, about 180 million T cells yielded 100 million or so unique TCR beta sequences and 276 Gb of sequence data. Besides the first cohort of around 700 subjects, a separate validation cohort made up of 120 different subjects was used. The T cell repertoires of some 700 subjects were profiled by immunosequencing and related to cytomegalovirus serostatus. A later analysis re-examined previously published TCR beta repertoires from around 670 donors and added high-resolution HLA genotyping to investigate patterns of TCR occurrence. A later genetic analysis took genome-wide SNP genotypes for about 65% of the roughly 670 donors and used that subset as a discovery cohort. An early release covering 500 to 750 HLA-typed donors comprised roughly 300 gigabases of sequencing data and tens of millions of unique TCR sequences. Every discovery cohort repertoire had been produced on one sequencing platform. To decide whether each TCR beta V gene segment behaved as functional or pseudogenic, an earlier analysis of some 540 of the donors relied on high-throughput TCR beta sequencing. Donor age, sex, ethnicity and CMV serostatus were collected together with the repertoire data. The number of typed donors differed by locus: about 620-640 for A, B, C, DRB1 and DQB1; 500 to 550 for DQA1; 606 for DPA1; and around 450 for DPB1. The study aimed to test whether signatures of past pathogen exposure could be identified by cataloging public T cell receptors. Rather than drawing on any new phenotypic data, the later analysis identified candidate immune exposures from TCR beta sequences and the way those sequences occurred across donors. To predict cytomegalovirus infection status, the study brought together high-throughput TCR immunosequencing, statistical association of individual TCRs with disease status, and machine learning. The genetic ancestry cluster associated with self-reported Caucasian donors included 81% of the 398 genotyped donors. Four to six DR-DQ haplotypes were handled as single units for association and clustering because linkage in the cohort was strong. Class I and class II HLA loci were covered by the typing at four-digit resolution. Across 300 to 400 genotyped donors of the cohort, an average of approximately 200,000 unique TCR beta nucleotide sequences per donor were sequenced, and roughly 17% of those sequences were non-productive.

Overall study results and their limits: In a later genetic analysis, a missense DCLRE1C variant was associated with V-gene and J-gene trimming of TCR beta chains, and the association was replicated in an independent cohort. The study gave a list of some 150 TCR beta chains associated with cytomegalovirus. For the cohort, immune exposure information was limited to CMV serostatus. Specific HLA alleles were associated with about 17,000 TCR beta sequences at a false discovery rate of 0.05 in a later analysis. Some IMGT-functional V segments, including TRBV6-2 and TRBV6-3, could not be distinguished by the 87-base-pair reads and were therefore excluded. In a later analysis, the rate of TCR association differed among HLA loci, with DRB1 alleles having the most associated TCRs and HLA-C alleles having the fewest. Linkage disequilibrium might explain the correlated functional status among segregating V segments, but an unknown experimental factor could not be excluded. When HLA alleles, especially DR and DQ, strongly co-occurred, attributing TCR associations to individual alleles was difficult. A cluster of highly shared sequence variants was judged likely to be a technical artifact of the sequencing pipeline. A later analysis found that HLA-associated TCR beta chains were more clonally expanded and had lower generation probabilities than equally common non-associated chains. In an earlier analysis of approximately 590 of the donors, most TCR beta V segments were observed in productive rearrangements about 87% or about 30% of the time, broadly matching IMGT annotations. The classifier was reported to diagnose cytomegalovirus status with high specificity and sensitivity in both the original and validation cohorts. A later genetic analysis reported fewer N-insertions in productive TCRs among donors in an Asian-associated ancestry cluster than the roughly 700-donor mean. The presence/absence analyses assumed that sequencing depth was roughly uniform across donors, and that assumption may not be true. According to a later analysis, most CMV-associated TCR beta chains appeared to be HLA-restricted, and the HLA associations seemed to be driven largely by CMV exposure. The authors suggested that the approach could potentially be generalized to other disease states and immunological phenotypes. While some public TCRs were present in many individuals, most TCR sequences turned up only very rarely across donors. The cohort was sequenced for TCR beta chains only, and without alpha or paired-chain data the features that could be detected were limited. Because HLA typing was missing for some donors at each locus, association tests included only the typed subset. A further reported finding was that TCR beta sequences accurately predicted the HLA-A and HLA-B alleles for most subjects in the first cohort. The earlier analysis of approximately 590 of the donors excluded roughly 17 rarely observed V segments, including chromosome 9 orphons, because counts were too low. Several of the top co-occurrence clusters appeared to be linked to parvovirus B19, influenza, CMV and Epstein-Barr virus, according to a later analysis. In vitro tests confirmed that a few of the cytomegalovirus-associated TCR beta chains recognize cytomegalovirus antigens.

The CDR3 runs 13 residues from the cysteine to the phenylalanine. The kept DNA is CDR3 alone, 39 bases in frame from the first base. The germline V gene (reference sequence) yields GTSNPN for CDR1 and SVGIG for CDR2. The trim is 5 bases for V and 0 bases for J, with a gap of 8 bases between the germline ends. Source material: PBMCs. This sequence was found in a man between 25 and 39 years old in good health and CMV-seronegative. This chain joins TRBV30 to TRBJ1-5; the D gene is perhaps TRBD1, on 5 matching bases. For the CDR3, the sequence is CAWGRASNQPQHF. The nucleotide sequence reads as follows: TGTGCCTGGGGCAGGGCTAGCAATCAGCCCCAGCATTTT.